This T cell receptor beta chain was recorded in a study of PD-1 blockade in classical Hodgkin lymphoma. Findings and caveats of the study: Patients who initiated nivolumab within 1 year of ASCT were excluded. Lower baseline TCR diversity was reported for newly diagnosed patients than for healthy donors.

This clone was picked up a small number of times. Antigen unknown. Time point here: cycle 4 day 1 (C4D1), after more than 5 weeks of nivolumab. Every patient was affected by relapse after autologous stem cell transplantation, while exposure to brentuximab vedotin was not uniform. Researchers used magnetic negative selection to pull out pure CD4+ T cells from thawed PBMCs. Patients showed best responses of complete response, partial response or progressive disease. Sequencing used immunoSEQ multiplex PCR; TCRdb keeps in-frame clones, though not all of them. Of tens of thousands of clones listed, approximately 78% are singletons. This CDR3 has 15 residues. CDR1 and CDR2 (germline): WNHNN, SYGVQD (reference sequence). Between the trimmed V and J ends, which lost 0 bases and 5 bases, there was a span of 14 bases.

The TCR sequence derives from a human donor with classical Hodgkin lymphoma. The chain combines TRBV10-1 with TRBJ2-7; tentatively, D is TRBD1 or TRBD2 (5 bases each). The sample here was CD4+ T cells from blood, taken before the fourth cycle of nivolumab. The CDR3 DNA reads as TGCGCCAGCAGTGAGTCGAGGGGCCGAGGAAACGAGCAGTACTTC. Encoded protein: CASSESRGRGNEQYF.